This T cell receptor (beta chain) emerged from a study of shared clonotypes between healthy human individuals. V lost 0 bases and J lost 3, with 6 bases in between. Germline CDR1 is MGHRA and CDR2 is YSYEKL. The CDR3 is 14 amino acids. Sequenced by immunoSEQ multiplex PCR; TCRdb stores in-frame clones only, minus some. The table lists 800,000 or so clones, about 96% of them singletons. CD8 cells classed as naive were CD45RO-negative and positively selected for CCR7, excluding terminally differentiated effector memory CD45RA+ cells. The TCR comes from a man aged 25 to 40 in good health. The chain has TRBV4-1 and TRBJ1-5, with D perhaps matching TRBD1 (5 bases). The sequenced sample consisted of naive CD8+ T cells sorted from blood. This CDR3 reads CASSQDRVNQPQHF. The DNA of the CDR3 is TGCGCCAGCAGCCAAGACAGGGTCAATCAGCCCCAGCATTTT.